The rows below give T cell receptor beta chains drawn from one sample of a study of blood T cell repertoires in COVID-19. TCRdb keeps only in-frame clones here, not all; method: immunoSEQ multiplex PCR. The table includes a few hundred thousand clones, approximately 81% detected once. Material for sequencing was peripheral blood. The receptors shown here come from a woman aged 18-29 years with acute or convalescent COVID-19. CDR3s include the opening cysteine and the closing phenylalanine or tryptophan.

V gene	CDR3 protein
TRBV7-9	CASSSRDEQFF
TRBV4-1	CASSQDNRFSQFF
TRBV28	CASSAYRATNEKLFF
TRBV6-5	CASSYGISGGTTAF
TRBV7-9	CASSLADRGRYGYTF
TRBV4-2	CASSQAQGAPTYGYTF
TRBV27	CASSATSTGIWNSPLHF
TRBV5-1	CASSIDRGGSGYTF
TRBV7-2	CASSPRLAGGPYNEQFF
TRBV6-5	CASSQREGLGELFF
TRBV28	CASSPPHRYSNQPQHF
TRBV4-3	CASSQQGQGARETQYF
TRBV7-2	CASSWTKNYGYTF
TRBV9	CASSVGWTGLGTDTQYF
TRBV4-1	CASSHSGKYNEQFF
TRBV7-9	CASSLGQGYSYEQYF
TRBV27	CASSLRAGSNTGELFF
TRBV7-8	CASSRRTGHYEQYF
TRBV7-8	CASSSPTGFQSGETQYF
TRBV11-2	CASSLREGTDTQYF
TRBV19	CASSAIQNSPLHF
TRBV3-1/TRBV3-2	CASSPPGQVNTIYF
TRBV10-1	CASSSSGTGGEKLFF
TRBV25-1	CASSLPGQGVLIAFF
TRBV6-1	CASGGGSSYNSPLHF
TRBV29-1	CSVAGDTQYF
TRBV7-2	CASTYGTSGNEQYF
TRBV12-5	CASGLGFWEKAFF
TRBV7-2	CASSSYGGLNTGELFF